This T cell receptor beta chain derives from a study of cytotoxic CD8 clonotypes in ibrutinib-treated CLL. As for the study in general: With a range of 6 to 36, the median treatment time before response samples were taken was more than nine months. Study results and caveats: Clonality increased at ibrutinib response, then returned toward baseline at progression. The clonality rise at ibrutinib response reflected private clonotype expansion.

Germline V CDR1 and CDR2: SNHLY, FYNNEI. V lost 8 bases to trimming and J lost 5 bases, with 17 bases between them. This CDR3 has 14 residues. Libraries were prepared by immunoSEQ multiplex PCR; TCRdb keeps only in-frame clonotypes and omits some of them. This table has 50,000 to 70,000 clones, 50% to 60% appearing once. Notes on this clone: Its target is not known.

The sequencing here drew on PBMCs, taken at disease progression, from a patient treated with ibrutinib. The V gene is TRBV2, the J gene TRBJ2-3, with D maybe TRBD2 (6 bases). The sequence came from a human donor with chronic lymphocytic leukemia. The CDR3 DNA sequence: TGTGCCAGCTTGGCGACCCTCGGGGGAGATACGCAGTATTTT. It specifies CASLATLGGDTQYF.